This T cell receptor (beta chain) was sequenced in a study of T-cell memory formation after mild COVID-19. Study-wide results and caveats: Clones that shrank (day 15 to 85) were balanced CD4/CD8, whereas later expanders leaned CD4+. Certain responding clones were present in pre-infection memory, suggesting participation of cross-reactive memory. Clones which contracted sat mainly in CM and EM if CD4+, and in EMRA if CD8+. Day 37-peaking second-wave clones had unconfirmed SARS-CoV-2 specificity.

On this clonotype itself: Its antigen is still unknown.

TCRdb recomputed calls from the 5' RACE reads with MiXCR, one row per CDR3 protein. The sample consists of 75,000 to 95,000 distinct CDR3 sequences, approximately 13% of them appearing once. Trimming removed 2 bases at V and 5 bases at J, with 18 bases between. The CDR3 spans 16 residues. CDR1 MNHNY and CDR2 SVGAGI come from the germline V gene (reference sequence). This chain uses TRBV6-6 with TRBJ2-5; tentative D call: TRBD1 (5 bases). The sequence was obtained from an adult woman who had mild COVID-19 (a few samples of this study predate the infection). Cell type and time point are not known. Input material: PBMCs or a T cell subset sorted from them (not recorded which). CDR3 amino acids: CASSYPFGVGLETQYF. CDR3 sequence (DNA): TGTGCCAGCAGTTACCCCTTCGGAGTGGGGCTTGAGACCCAGTACTTC.